This T cell receptor beta chain was profiled in a study of patients and donors after allogeneic stem cell transplantation. V dropped 5 bases and J dropped 0 bases, with 7 bases sitting between them. This CDR3 comprises 13 residues. Germline V CDR1 and CDR2: MRHNA, SNTAGT. Using its own MiXCR run on the RT-PCR reads, TCRdb lists one record per CDR3 protein. The table shows about a million distinct CDR3 sequences, with 15% to 20% occurring only once. The sample taken for sequencing was blood, either unsorted or a sorted T cell fraction (not recorded which). This receptor was obtained from a human donor who was either an allogeneic HSCT recipient or a stem cell or donor lymphocyte infusion donor (not recorded which). It is not recorded whose cells these are; they may come from a transplant donor. The V and J genes are TRBV6-4 and TRBJ1-1; D ambiguous. CDR3 amino acids: CASSKTVNTEAFF. The CDR3 DNA sequence: TGTGCCAGCAGTAAGACGGTGAACACTGAAGCTTTCTTT.